This T cell receptor beta chain was captured in a study of beta chain features in type 1 diabetes. Whole-study context: Age, gender and cell yields were similar between patients and healthy donors.

CD4+ cells of the naive, central memory, regulatory and stem cell-like memory types were sorted via CD45RO/CCR7/CD25/CD127/CD95/CD27. Note on this clone: Antigen: not known.

Expressed TCRB transcripts were sequenced, since all the RNA that had been isolated was reverse transcribed. Naive, central memory and regulatory T cell samples came to a mean of roughly 4 million reads. Clones were read by immunoSEQ multiplex PCR, and TCRdb kept only the in-frame ones, dropping some. The sample yields over 150,000 clones, more than 10% seen once. Study-level results: A moderate, significant TCRB CDR3 shortening appeared in type 1 diabetes across four CD4+ subsets.

Germline V gene sequence: CDR1 SGHTA, CDR2 FQGNSA. V dropped 6 bases and J dropped 9; count of bases not matched to a gene: 11. There are 14 residues in the CDR3. The rearrangement joins TRBV7-2 to TRBJ2-1; TRBD2 matches 7 bases. Source material: central memory CD4+ T cells from blood. The receptor was derived from a woman in her late teens or twenties in good health. The CDR3 nucleotides are TGTGCCAGCAGTCGGAGGGAGGGCCCGGGTGAGCAGTTCTTC. The encoded protein is CASSRREGPGEQFF.